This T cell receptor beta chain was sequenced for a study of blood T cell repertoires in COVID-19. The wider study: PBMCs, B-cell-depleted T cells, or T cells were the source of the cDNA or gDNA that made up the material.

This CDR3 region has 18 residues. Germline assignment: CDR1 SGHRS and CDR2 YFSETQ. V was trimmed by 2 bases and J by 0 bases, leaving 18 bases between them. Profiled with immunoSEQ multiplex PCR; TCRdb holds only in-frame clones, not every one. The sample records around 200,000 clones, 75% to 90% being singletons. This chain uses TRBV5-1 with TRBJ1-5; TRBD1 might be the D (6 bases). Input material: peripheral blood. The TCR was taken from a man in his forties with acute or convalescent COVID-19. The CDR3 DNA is TGCGCCAGCAGCTTACGAATGTGGGGGCAGAATAGCAATCAGCCCCAGCATTTT. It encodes CASSLRMWGQNSNQPQHF.